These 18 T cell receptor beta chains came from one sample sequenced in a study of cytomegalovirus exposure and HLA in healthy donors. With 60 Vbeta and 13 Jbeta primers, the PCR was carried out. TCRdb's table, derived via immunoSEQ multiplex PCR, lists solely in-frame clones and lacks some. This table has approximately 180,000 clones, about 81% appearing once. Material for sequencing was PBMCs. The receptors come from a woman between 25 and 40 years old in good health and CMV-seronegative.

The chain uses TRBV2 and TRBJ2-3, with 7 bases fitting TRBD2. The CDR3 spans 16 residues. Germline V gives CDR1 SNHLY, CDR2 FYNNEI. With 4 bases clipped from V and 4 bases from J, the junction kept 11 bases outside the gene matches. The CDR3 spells CASSVTGLRDADTQYF. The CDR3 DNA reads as TGTGCCAGCAGTGTTACGGGACTACGGGACGCAGATACGCAGTATTTT.

CDR3 residues: CASSYGGNGYTF. CDR3 nucleotide sequence: TGTGCCAGCAGTTACGGAGGGAATGGCTACACCTTC. The gene calls are TRBV6-5 and TRBJ1-2; D is unresolved. Germline values: CDR1 MNHEY, CDR2 SVGAGI. Trimming pared 2 bases from V and 6 bases from J, leaving 7 bases between. The CDR3 consists of 12 residues.

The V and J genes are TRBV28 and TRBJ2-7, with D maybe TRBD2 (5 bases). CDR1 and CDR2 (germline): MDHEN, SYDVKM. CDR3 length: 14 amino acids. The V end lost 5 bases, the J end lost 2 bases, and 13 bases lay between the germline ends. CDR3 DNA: TGTGCCAGCAGTCCTCCAGAGGGCGCCTACGAGCAGTACTTC. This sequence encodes CASSPPEGAYEQYF.

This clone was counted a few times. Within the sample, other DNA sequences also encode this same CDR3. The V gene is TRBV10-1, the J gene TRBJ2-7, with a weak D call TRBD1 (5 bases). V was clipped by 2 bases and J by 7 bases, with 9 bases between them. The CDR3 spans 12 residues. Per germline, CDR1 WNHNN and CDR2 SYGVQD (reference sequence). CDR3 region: CASSEQGREQYF. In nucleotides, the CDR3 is TGCGCCAGCAGTGAGCAGGGTCGGGAGCAGTACTTC.

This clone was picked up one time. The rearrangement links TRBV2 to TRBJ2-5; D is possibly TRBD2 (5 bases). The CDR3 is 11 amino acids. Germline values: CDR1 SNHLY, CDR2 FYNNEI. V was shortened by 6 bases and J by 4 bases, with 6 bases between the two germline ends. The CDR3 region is CASSLAETQYF. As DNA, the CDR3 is TGTGCCAGCAGCCTAGCAGAGACCCAGTACTTC.

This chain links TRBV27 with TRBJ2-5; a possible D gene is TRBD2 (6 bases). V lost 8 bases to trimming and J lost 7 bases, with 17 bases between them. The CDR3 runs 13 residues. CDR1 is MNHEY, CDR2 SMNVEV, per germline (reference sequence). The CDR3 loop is CASSLSGAGTQYF. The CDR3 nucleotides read TGTGCCAGCTCCCTTTCGGGAGCAGGGACCCAGTACTTC.

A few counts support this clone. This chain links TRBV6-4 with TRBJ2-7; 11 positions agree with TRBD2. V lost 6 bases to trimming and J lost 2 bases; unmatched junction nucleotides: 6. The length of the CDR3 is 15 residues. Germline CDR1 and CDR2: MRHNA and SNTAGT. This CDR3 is CASRGLAGWPYEQYF. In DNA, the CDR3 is TGTGCCAGCAGAGGACTAGCGGGCTGGCCCTACGAGCAGTACTTC.

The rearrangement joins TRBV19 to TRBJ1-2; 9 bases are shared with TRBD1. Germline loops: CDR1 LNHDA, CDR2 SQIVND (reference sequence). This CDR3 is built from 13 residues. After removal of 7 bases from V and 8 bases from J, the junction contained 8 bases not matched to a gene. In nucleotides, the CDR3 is TGTGCCAGTAACCCACAGGGGGCGGGAGGCTACACCTTC. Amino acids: CASNPQGAGGYTF.

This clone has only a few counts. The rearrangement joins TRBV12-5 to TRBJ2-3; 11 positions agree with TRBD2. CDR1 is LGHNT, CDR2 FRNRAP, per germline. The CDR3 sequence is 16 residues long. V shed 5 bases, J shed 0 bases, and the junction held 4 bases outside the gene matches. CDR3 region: CASGPGLAASTDTQYF. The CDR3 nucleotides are TGTGCTAGTGGTCCGGGACTAGCGGCTAGCACAGATACGCAGTATTTT.

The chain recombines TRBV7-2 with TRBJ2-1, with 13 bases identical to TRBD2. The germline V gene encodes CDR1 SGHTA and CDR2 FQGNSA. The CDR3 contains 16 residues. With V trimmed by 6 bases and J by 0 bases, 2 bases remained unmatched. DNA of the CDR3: TGTGCCAGCAGGACTAGCGGGGGGCTCTCCTACAATGAGCAGTTCTTC. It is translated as CASRTSGGLSYNEQFF.

CDR3 residues: CASSVATGVGVNTEAFF. In DNA form, the CDR3 reads TGTGCCAGCAGCGTAGCTACGGGGGTGGGAGTAAACACTGAAGCTTTCTTT. The chain employs TRBV9 and TRBJ1-1; D is possibly TRBD1 (5 bases). V was cut by 0 bases and J by 2 bases, with 17 bases left in between. Germline-derived CDR1 and CDR2 are SGDLS and YYNGEE. CDR3 length equals 17 residues.

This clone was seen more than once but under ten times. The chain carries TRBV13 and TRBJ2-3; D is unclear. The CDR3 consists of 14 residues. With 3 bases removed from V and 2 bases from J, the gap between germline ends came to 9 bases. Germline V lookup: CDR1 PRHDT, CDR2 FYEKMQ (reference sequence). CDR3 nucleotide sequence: TGTGCCAGCAGCTTTTATGGCTCCACAGATACGCAGTATTTT. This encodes CASSFYGSTDTQYF.

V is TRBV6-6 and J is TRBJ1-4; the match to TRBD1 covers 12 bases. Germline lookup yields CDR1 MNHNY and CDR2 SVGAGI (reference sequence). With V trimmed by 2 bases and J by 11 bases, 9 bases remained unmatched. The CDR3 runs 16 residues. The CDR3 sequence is CASSYPSGTGGQKLFF. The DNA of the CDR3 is TGTGCCAGCAGTTACCCATCCGGGACAGGGGGCCAGAAACTGTTTTTT.

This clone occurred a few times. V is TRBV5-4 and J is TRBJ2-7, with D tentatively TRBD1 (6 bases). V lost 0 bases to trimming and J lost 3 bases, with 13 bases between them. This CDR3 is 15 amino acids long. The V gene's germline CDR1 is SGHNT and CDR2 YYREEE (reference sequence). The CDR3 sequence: CASSLEAGAIYEQYF. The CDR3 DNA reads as TGTGCCAGCAGCTTGGAGGCAGGGGCTATCTACGAGCAGTACTTC.

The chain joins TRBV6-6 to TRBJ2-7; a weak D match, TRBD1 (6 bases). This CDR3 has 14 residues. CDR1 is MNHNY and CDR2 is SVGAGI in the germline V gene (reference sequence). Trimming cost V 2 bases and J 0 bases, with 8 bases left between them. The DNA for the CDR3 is TGTGCCAGCAGTTACAAGGACAGCTCCTACGAGCAGTACTTC. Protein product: CASSYKDSSYEQYF.

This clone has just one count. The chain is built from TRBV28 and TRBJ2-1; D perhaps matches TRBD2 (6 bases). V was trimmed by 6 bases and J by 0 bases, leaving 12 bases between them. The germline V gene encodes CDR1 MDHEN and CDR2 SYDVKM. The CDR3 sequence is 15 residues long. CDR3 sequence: CASRELGSSYNEQFF. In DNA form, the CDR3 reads TGTGCCAGCAGAGAACTCGGGAGCTCCTACAATGAGCAGTTCTTC.

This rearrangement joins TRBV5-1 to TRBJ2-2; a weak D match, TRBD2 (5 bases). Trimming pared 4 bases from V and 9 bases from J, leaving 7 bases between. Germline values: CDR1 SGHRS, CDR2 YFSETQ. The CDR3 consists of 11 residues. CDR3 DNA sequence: TGCGCCAGCAGCCCGGACTGGGAGCTGTTTTTT. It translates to CASSPDWELFF.

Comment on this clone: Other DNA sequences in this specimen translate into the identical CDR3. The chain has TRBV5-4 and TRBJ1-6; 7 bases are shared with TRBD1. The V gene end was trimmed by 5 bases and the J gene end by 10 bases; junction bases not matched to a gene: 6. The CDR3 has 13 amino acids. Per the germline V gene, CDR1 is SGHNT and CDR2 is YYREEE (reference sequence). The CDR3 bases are TGTGCCAGCAGTTACGACAGGGAATCACCCCTCCACTTT. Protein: CASSYDRESPLHF.